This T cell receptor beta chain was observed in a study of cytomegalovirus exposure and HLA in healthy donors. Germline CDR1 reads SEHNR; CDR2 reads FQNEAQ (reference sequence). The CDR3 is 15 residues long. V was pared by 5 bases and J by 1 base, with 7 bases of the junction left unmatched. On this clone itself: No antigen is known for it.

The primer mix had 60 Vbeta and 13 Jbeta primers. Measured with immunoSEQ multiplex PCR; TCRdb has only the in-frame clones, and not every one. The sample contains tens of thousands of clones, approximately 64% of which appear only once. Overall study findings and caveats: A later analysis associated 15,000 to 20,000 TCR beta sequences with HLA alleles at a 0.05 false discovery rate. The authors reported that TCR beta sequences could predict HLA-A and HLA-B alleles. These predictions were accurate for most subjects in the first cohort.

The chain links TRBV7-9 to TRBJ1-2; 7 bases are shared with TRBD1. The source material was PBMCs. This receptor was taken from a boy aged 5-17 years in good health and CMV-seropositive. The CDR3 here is CASSPWDRYNYGYTF. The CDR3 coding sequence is TGTGCCAGCAGCCCTTGGGACAGATATAACTATGGCTACACCTTC.